This T cell receptor beta chain emerged from a study of OX40 agonist ivuxolimab in advanced cancers. Study findings and constraints: Relatively little clonal expansion, among the lowest observed, appeared in partial responders at 0.1-3.0 mg/kg.

Concerning this clone itself: Its matching antigen is unknown.

This CDR3 is 15 amino acids long. V lost 4 bases, J lost 8 bases, and 11 bases stayed unmatched. Germline lookup yields CDR1 SGHTS and CDR2 YDEGEE. TCRdb's table, derived via immunoSEQ multiplex PCR, lists solely in-frame clones and lacks some. The data show some 80,000 clones, with 70% to 90% seen just once and approximately 0.67% held by the top ten. This TCR came from an adult with an advanced solid tumor such as melanoma, head and neck, liver or kidney cancer. The chain employs TRBV5-8 and TRBJ2-1; 8 nucleotides match TRBD2. Sequenced here: CD4+ or CD8+ T cells sorted from blood, sampled in a trial of the OX40 agonist ivuxolimab. This CDR3 reads CASSTGQRGRDEQFF. CDR3 nucleotides: TGTGCCAGCAGCACCGGACAGCGGGGGAGGGATGAGCAGTTCTTC.